The 7 T cell receptor beta chains presented below share a single source sample, sequenced in a study of radiation and T cells in renal cell carcinoma. Indicated time point: baseline pretreatment blood. This sample's treatment: 15 Gy SBRT to primary tumor, nephrectomy 4 weeks later. Repertoires were generated with immunoSEQ multiplex PCR, while TCRdb's copy carries only in-frame clones and drops some. The table shows 100,000 or so clones, with less than 90% occurring only once. Sequences were derived from blood, sampled from a patient whose treatment included radiotherapy and nephrectomy. These receptors originate from a man between 45 and 60 years old with renal cell carcinoma.

The chain carries TRBV19 and TRBJ2-5, with D hard to call. CDR1 LNHDA and CDR2 SQIVND come from the germline V gene (reference sequence). V lost 4 bases to trimming and J lost 2 bases, with 8 bases between them. The CDR3 is 13 amino acids. The CDR3 is CASSRSLQETQYF. Written as DNA, the CDR3 is TGTGCCAGTAGTAGAAGCTTACAAGAGACCCAGTACTTC.

CDR3 DNA: TGTGCCAGCAGTTACGTCGGGACTACCCAAGAGACCCAGTACTTC. Its translation is CASSYVGTTQETQYF. The chain is built from TRBV6-6 and TRBJ2-5, with 7 bases that match TRBD2. V shed 2 bases, J shed 1 base, and the junction held 4 bases outside the gene matches. CDR1 is MNHNY, CDR2 SVGAGI, per germline (reference sequence). There are 15 residues in the CDR3.

V gene TRBV19 combines with J gene TRBJ2-1; TRBD2 might be the D (6 bases). The CDR3 totals 14 residues. V was cut by 5 bases and J by 2 bases, with 10 bases left in between. Germline V lookup: CDR1 LNHDA, CDR2 SQIVND (reference sequence). The chain's CDR3 is CASSASATYNEQFF. Written as DNA, the CDR3 is TGTGCCAGTAGTGCTAGCGCAACCTACAATGAGCAGTTCTTC.

CDR3 region: CASSQTWTGLKGDTQYF. DNA of the CDR3: TGCGCCAGCAGCCAAACTTGGACAGGGTTAAAGGGAGATACGCAGTATTTT. The chain uses TRBV4-3 and TRBJ2-3; 8 nucleotides agree with TRBD1. Germline V gene sequence: CDR1 LGHNA, CDR2 YSLEER. V lost 2 bases to trimming and J lost 5 bases; unmatched junction nucleotides: 12. The CDR3 is 17 residues long.

This clone appeared a single time. The chain combines TRBV9 with TRBJ2-5; possible D gene TRBD2, 5 bases. The germline V gene has CDR1 SGDLS and CDR2 YYNGEE. Deletions cut 2 bases from V and 0 bases from J, with 11 bases between. The CDR3 spans 15 residues. The CDR3 protein is CASSVFDYNQETQYF. The CDR3 bases are TGTGCCAGCAGCGTTTTTGACTACAACCAAGAGACCCAGTACTTC.

This chain connects TRBV14 to TRBJ2-5; TRBD2 matches 10 bases. Losses at the gene ends were 0 bases for V and 5 bases for J; bases not matched to a gene: 6. The CDR3 is 16 amino acids. Germline CDR1 is SGHDN and CDR2 is FVKESK. The CDR3 loop reads CASSQDWLAGVETQYF. The CDR3 DNA follows: TGTGCCAGCAGCCAAGATTGGCTAGCGGGAGTTGAGACCCAGTACTTC.

The chain links TRBV9 to TRBJ2-1; TRBD2 matches at 9 bases. The CDR3 spans 20 residues. V was pared by 0 bases and J by 0 bases, with 13 bases of the junction left unmatched. The germline gives CDR1 SGDLS, CDR2 YYNGEE. CDR3 loop: CASSVAPSGGSISSYNEQFF. CDR3 coding DNA: TGTGCCAGCAGCGTAGCTCCCAGCGGGGGGTCGATTAGCTCCTACAATGAGCAGTTCTTC.